This T cell receptor (beta chain) derives from a study of cytomegalovirus exposure and HLA in healthy donors. Comments on this clone: Its antigen is as yet unknown.

General study points: HLA alleles were associated with fewer than 20,000 TCR beta sequences in a later analysis at 0.05 false discovery rate.

Per germline, CDR1 SGHTA and CDR2 FQGTGA. This CDR3 region has 16 residues. The junction had 11 bases not matched to a gene; V was cut back by 4 bases and J by 4 bases. Vbeta (60) and Jbeta (13) primers were used in the PCR. Assay: immunoSEQ multiplex PCR; the TCRdb copy retains only in-frame clones and omits some. This table has 150,000 to 200,000 clones, over 70% appearing once. The sample was PBMCs. This clonotype was obtained from a man between 18 and 29 years old in good health and CMV-seronegative. The chain combines TRBV7-3 with TRBJ1-1, with TRBD1 matching over 8 bases. The CDR3 region has the DNA TGTGCCAGCAGCTCCCAAGGACAGGGAAGGGCCACTGAAGCTTTCTTT. Amino acids: CASSSQGQGRATEAFF.